This T cell receptor (beta chain) was observed in a study of blood T cell repertoires in COVID-19. V lost 4 bases and J lost 3, with 14 bases in between. The CDR3 sequence is 15 residues long. CDR1 is SGHNT, CDR2 YYREEE, per germline (reference sequence). The repertoire was sequenced with immunoSEQ multiplex PCR; TCRdb's copy has only in-frame clones and lacks some. The table has around 120,000 clones, 90% seen once. The chain recombines TRBV5-4 with TRBJ2-1; perhaps TRBD1 as D (6 bases). The sequenced material came from peripheral blood. This TCR came from a woman aged 55 to 70 with COVID-19, enrolled during active disease. In DNA form, the CDR3 reads TGTGCCAGCAGCCACCGGACAGAGCTCTACAATGAGCAGTTCTTC. Amino acid sequence: CASSHRTELYNEQFF.